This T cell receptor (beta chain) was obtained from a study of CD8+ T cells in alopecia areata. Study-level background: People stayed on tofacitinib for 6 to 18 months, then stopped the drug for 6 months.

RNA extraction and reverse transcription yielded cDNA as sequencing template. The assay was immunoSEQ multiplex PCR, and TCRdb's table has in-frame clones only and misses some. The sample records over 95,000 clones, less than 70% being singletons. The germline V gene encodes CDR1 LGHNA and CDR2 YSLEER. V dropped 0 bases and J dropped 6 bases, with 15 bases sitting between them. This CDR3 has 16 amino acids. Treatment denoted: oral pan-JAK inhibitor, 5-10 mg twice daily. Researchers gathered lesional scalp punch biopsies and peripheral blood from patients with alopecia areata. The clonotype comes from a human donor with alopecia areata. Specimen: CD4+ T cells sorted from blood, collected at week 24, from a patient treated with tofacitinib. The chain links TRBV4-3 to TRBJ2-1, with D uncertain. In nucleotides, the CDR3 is TGCGCCAGCAGCCAAGATTCTGGAGTCCCGGGCAATGAGCAGTTCTTC. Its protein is CASSQDSGVPGNEQFF.